One sample yielded the 3 T cell receptor beta chains listed below, sequenced in a study of liver allograft versus peripheral blood T cells. Turning to the study itself: Transplanted livers held T cell receptor repertoires, and these were compared with repertoires in recipients' peripheral blood.

From the reads, TCRdb called clonotypes with MiXCR, one entry per CDR3 protein. The sample consists of roughly 15,000 distinct CDR3 sequences, approximately 20% of them appearing once. The source of these receptors is a human patient who had a liver transplant. Some T cells may be provided by the graft donor.

V is TRBV6-1 and J is TRBJ1-4, with a weak D call TRBD1 (5 bases). This CDR3 spans 16 amino acids. Trimming took off 2 bases at V and 5 bases at J, with 15 bases between the two ends. CDR1 MNHNS and CDR2 SASEGT come from the germline V gene. DNA of the CDR3: TGTGCCAGCAGTGAAATGGTGTTGGCAGGGAATGAAAAACTGTTTTTT. This encodes CASSEMVLAGNEKLFF.

By sample share, this clonotype is medium-sized. For the CDR3, the DNA is TGTGCCAGTAGTATAGATAATAGACAGCGGAATGAAAAACTGTTTTTT. It encodes CASSIDNRQRNEKLFF. The chain recombines TRBV19 with TRBJ1-4, with D possibly matching TRBD1 (5 bases). Germline V CDR1 and CDR2: LNHDA, SQIVND (reference sequence). The CDR3 extends over 16 amino acids. V was trimmed by 0 bases and J by 5 bases, leaving 13 bases between them.

This clonotype is medium-sized within its sample. In nucleotides, the CDR3 is TGTGCCAGCAGCCCACGGACTCATACTGGAAACACCATATATTTT. This codes for CASSPRTHTGNTIYF. The chain has TRBV7-2 and TRBJ1-3; no clear D gene. CDR3 size: 15 residues. Germline lookup yields CDR1 SGHTA and CDR2 FQGNSA. The V end lost 5 bases, the J end lost 2 bases, and 13 bases lay between the germline ends.